This T cell receptor beta chain was sequenced during a study of blood T cell repertoires in COVID-19. Germline V lookup: CDR1 SGHRS, CDR2 YFSETQ. Trimming cost V 1 base and J 5 bases, with 18 bases left between them. There are 16 residues in the CDR3. Clones were sequenced by immunoSEQ multiplex PCR, and TCRdb holds only the in-frame ones, with some missing. The data contain over 200,000 clones, 88% of them singletons. Specimen: peripheral blood. This TCR was sampled from a woman aged 40 to 50 who had recovered from COVID-19. The chain combines TRBV5-1 with TRBJ2-5; perhaps TRBD2 as D (5 bases). As DNA, the CDR3 is TGCGCCAGCAGCTTGCCCTCGGGCAGAGGGTGGGAGACCCAGTACTTC. As protein: CASSLPSGRGWETQYF.